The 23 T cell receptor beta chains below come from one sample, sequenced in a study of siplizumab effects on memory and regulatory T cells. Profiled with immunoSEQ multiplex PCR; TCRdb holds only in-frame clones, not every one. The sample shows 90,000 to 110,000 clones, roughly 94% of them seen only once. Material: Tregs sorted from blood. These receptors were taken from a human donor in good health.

CDR3 DNA: TGTGCCAGTAGGCCCTGGACAGGTATTGCAACTAATGAAAAACTGTTTTTT. This encodes CASRPWTGIATNEKLFF. The V and J genes are TRBV19 and TRBJ1-4; 7 bases are a match to TRBD1. The V gene end was trimmed by 6 bases and the J gene end by 0 bases; junction bases not matched to a gene: 10. Germline CDR1 and CDR2: LNHDA and SQIVND (reference sequence). This CDR3 spans 17 amino acids.

CDR3 sequence reads: CASSSQPSNEGKGYTF. CDR3 bases: TGCGCCAGCAGCAGCCAACCCTCAAACGAGGGAAAAGGCTACACCTTC. The V gene is TRBV5-1, the J gene TRBJ1-2; D uncertain. Germline lookup yields CDR1 SGHRS and CDR2 YFSETQ. Trimming left V 4 bases short and J 8 bases short, with 24 bases between. This CDR3 has 16 residues.

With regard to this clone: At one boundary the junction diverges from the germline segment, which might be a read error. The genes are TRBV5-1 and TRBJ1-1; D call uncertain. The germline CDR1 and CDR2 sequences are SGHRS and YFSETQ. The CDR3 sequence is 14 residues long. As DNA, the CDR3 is TGCGCCAGCAGCCCCGGACTGAAGAACACTGAAGCTTCCTTT. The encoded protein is CASSPGLKNTEASF.

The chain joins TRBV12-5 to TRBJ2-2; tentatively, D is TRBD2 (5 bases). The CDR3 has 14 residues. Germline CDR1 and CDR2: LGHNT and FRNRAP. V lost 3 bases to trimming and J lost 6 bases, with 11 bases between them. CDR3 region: CASGFWTPSGELFF. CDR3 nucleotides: TGTGCTAGTGGTTTCTGGACTCCCTCCGGGGAGCTGTTTTTT.

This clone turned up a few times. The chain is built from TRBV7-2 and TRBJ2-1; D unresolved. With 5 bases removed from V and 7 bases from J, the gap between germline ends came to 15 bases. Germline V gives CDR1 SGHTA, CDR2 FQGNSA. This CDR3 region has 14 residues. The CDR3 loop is CASSPRPSTNEQFF. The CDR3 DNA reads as TGTGCCAGCAGCCCCAGACCCTCAACAAATGAGCAGTTCTTC.

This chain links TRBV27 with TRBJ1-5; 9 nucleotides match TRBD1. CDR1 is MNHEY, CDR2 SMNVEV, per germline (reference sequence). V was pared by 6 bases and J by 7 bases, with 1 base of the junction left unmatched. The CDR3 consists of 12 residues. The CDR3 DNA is TGTGCCAGCAGGGGACAGGGACAGCCCCAGCATTTT. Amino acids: CASRGQGQPQHF.

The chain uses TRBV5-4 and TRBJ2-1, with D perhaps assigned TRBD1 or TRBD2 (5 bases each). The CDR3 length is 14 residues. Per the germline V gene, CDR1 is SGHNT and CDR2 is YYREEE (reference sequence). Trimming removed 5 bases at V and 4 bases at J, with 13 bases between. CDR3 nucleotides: TGTGCCAGCAGACTAGGGGAGCCATACAATGAGCAGTTCTTC. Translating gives CASRLGEPYNEQFF.

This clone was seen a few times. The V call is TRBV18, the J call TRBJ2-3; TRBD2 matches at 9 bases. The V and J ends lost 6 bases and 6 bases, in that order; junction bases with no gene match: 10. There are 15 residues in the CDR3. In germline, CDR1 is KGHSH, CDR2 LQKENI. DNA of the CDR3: TGTGCCAGCTCGTTTGCGGGAGGGCTCTTTGATACGCAGTATTTT. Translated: CASSFAGGLFDTQYF.

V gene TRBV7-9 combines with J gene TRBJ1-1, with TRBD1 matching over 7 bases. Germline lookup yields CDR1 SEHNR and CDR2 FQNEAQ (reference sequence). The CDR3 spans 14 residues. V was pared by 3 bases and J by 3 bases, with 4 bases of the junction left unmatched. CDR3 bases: TGTGCCAGCAGCTTTCAGGGGGGGGACACTGAAGCTTTCTTT. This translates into CASSFQGGDTEAFF.

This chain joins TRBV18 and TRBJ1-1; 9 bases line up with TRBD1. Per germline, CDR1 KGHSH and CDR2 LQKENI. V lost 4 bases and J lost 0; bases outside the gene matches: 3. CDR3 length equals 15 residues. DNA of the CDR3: TGTGCCAGCTCACTGGGACAGGGAATGAACACTGAAGCTTTCTTT. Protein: CASSLGQGMNTEAFF.

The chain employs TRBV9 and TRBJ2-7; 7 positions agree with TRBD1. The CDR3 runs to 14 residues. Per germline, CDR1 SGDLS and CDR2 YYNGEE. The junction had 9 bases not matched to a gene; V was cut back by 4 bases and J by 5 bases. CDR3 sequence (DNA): TGTGCCAGCAGCATCCACAGGGGACAAGACGAGCAGTACTTC. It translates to CASSIHRGQDEQYF.

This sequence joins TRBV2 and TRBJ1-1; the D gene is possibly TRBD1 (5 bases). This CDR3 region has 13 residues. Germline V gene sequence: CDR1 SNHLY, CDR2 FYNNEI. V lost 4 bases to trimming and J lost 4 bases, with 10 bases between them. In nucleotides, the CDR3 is TGTGCCAGCAGTGCGGACGGGGGCACTGAAGCTTTCTTT. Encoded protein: CASSADGGTEAFF.

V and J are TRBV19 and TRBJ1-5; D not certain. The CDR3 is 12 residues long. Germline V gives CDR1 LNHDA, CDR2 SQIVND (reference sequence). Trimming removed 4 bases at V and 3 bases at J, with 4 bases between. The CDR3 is CASSNYNQPQHF. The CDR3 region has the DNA TGTGCCAGTAGTAATTACAATCAGCCCCAGCATTTT.

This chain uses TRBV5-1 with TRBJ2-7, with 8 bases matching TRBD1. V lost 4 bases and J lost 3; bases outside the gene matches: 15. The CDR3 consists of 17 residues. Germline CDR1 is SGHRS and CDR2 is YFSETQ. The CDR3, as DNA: TGCGCCAGCAGCGCCCCCAGGGGGGCGGACAGGGTCTACGAGCAGTACTTC. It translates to CASSAPRGADRVYEQYF.

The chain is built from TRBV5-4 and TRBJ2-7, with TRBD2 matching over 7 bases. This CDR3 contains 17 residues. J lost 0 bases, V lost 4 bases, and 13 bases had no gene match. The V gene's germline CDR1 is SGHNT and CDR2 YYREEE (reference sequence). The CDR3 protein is CASSPWPQRDYSYEQYF. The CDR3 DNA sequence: TGTGCCAGCAGCCCATGGCCCCAGCGGGACTACTCCTACGAGCAGTACTTC.

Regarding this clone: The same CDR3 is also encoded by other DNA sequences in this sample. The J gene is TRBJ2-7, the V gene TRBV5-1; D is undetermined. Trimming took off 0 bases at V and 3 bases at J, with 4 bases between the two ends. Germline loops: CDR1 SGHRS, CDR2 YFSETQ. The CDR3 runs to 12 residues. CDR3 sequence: CASSLGGYEQYF. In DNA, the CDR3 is TGCGCCAGCAGCTTGGGAGGCTACGAGCAGTACTTC.

The chain's CDR3 is CASSLVSGAKNIQYF. The DNA for the CDR3 is TGCGCCAGCAGCTTGGTCTCGGGGGCGAAAAACATTCAGTACTTC. The chain combines TRBV5-1 with TRBJ2-4; D tentatively reads TRBD1 or TRBD2 (6 bases each). Looked up from germline, CDR1 is SGHRS and CDR2 is YFSETQ. V was trimmed by 0 bases and J by 4 bases, leaving 11 bases between them. The CDR3 has 15 residues. The entire variable domain, with the rest obtained from reference TRBV5-1 and TRBJ2-4, is as follows: KAGVTQTPRYLIKTRGQQVTLSCSPISGHRSVSWYQQTPGQGLQFLFEYFSETQRNKGNFPGRFSGRQFSNSRSEMNVSTLELGDSALYLCASSLVSGAKNIQYFGAGTRLSVL.

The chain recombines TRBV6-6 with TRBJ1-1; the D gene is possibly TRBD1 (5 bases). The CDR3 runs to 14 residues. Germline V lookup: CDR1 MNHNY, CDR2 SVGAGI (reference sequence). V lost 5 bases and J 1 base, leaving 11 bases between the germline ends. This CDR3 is CASSTDTRNTEAFF. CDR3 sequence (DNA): TGTGCCAGCAGTACGGACACCCGGAACACTGAAGCTTTCTTT.

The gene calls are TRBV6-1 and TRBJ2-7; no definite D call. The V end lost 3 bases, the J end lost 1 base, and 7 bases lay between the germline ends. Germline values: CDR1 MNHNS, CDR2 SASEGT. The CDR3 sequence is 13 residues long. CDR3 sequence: CASSERPSYEQYF. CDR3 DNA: TGTGCCAGCAGTGAGAGACCGTCCTACGAGCAGTACTTC.

The CDR3 sequence: CASSESRGRSTDTQYF. In nucleotides, the CDR3 is TGCGCCAGCAGTGAGTCGCGAGGGCGCAGCACAGATACGCAGTATTTT. The rearrangement uses TRBV10-1 and TRBJ2-3, with a weak D call TRBD2 (5 bases). Germline V gene lookup returns CDR1 WNHNN and CDR2 SYGVQD (reference sequence). CDR3 size: 16 residues. V shed 0 bases and J shed 0 bases, with 10 bases lying between them.

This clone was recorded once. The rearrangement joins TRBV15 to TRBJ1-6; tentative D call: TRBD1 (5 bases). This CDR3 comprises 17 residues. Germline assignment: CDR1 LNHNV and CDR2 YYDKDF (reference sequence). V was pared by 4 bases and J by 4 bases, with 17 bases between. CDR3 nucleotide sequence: TGTGCCACCAGCACCCCCCCAGGGAGGCCTTATAATTCACCCCTCCACTTT. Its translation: CATSTPPGRPYNSPLHF.

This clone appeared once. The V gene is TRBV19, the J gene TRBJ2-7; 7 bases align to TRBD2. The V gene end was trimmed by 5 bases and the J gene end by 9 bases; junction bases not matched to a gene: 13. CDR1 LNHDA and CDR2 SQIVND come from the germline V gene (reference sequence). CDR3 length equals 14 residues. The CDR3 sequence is CASSPTGRASGQYF. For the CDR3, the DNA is TGTGCCAGTAGTCCAACGGGGAGGGCATCAGGGCAGTACTTC.

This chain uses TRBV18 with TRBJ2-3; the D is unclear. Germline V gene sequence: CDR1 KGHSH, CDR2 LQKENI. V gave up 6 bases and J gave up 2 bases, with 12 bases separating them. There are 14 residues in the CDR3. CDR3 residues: CASSQTRNTDTQYF. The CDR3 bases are TGTGCCAGCTCTCAGACACGGAACACAGATACGCAGTATTTT.